The sequence of this T cell receptor beta chain was determined in a study of control samples from healthy donors and cancer patients. Measured with immunoSEQ multiplex PCR; TCRdb has only the in-frame clones, and not every one. The sample includes 60,000 to 75,000 clones, roughly nine tenths of them seen just once. This CDR3 has 16 residues. Germline V lookup: CDR1 KGHSH, CDR2 LQKENI. Trimming took 4 bases from V and 1 from J, leaving 16 bases between them. The V gene is TRBV18, the J gene TRBJ1-1, with a tentative D call TRBD1 (6 bases). The source of this sequence is a man aged 55-75 years with colorectal cancer. Sequencing input: PBMCs. CDR3 loop: CASSQGGGATNTEAFF. The CDR3 DNA follows: TGTGCCAGCTCACAGGGTGGGGGGGCGACGAACACTGAAGCTTTCTTT.